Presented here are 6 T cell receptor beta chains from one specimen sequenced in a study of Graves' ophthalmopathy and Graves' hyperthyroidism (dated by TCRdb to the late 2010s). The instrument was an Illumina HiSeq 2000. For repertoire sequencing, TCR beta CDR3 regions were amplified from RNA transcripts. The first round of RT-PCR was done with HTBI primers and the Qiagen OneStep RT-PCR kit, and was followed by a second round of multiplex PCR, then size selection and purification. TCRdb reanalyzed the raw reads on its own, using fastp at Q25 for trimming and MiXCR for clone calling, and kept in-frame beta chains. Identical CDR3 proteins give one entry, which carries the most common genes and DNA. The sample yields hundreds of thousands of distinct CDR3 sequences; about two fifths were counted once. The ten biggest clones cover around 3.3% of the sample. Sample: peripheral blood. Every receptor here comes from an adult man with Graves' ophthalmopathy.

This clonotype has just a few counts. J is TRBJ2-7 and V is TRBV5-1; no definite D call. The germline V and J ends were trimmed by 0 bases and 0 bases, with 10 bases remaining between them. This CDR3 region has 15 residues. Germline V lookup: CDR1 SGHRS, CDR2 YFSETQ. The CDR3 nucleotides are TGCGCCAGCAGCTTGGACCAGGCTTTCTCCTACGAGCAGTACTTC. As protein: CASSLDQAFSYEQYF.

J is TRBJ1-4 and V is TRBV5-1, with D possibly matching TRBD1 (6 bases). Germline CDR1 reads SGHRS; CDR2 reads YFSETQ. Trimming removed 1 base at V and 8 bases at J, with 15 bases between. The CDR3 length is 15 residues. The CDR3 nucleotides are TGCGCCAGCAGCTTGTGGGGGGGCACGAACGAAAAACTGTTTTTT. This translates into CASSLWGGTNEKLFF.

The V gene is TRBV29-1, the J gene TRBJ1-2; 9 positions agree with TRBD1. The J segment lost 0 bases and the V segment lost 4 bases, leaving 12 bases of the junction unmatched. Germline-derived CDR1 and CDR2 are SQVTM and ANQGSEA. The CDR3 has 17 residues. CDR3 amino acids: CSVGRTGEVSSNYGYTF. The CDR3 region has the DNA TGCAGCGTTGGCCGGACAGGGGAGGTCAGCTCTAACTATGGCTACACCTTC. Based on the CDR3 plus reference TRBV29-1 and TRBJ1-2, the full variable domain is SAVISQKPSRDICQRGTSLTIQCQVDSQVTMMFWYRQQPGQSLTLIATANQGSEATYESGFVIDKFPISRPNLTFSTLTVSNMSPEDSSIYLCSVGRTGEVSSNYGYTFGSGTRLTVV.

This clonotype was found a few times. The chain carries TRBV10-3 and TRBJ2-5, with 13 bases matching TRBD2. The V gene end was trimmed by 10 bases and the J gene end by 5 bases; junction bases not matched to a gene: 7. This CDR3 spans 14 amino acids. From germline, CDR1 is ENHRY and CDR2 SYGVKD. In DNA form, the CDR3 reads TGTGCCAGCAAGACTAGCGGGAGGTCTGAGACCCAGTACTTC. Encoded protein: CASKTSGRSETQYF.

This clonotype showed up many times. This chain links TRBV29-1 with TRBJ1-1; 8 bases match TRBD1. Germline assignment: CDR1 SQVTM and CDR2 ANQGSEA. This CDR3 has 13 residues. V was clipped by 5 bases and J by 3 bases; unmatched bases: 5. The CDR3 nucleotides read TGCAGCGTTCACAGGGGGGACCACACTGAAGCTTTCTTT. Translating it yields CSVHRGDHTEAFF.

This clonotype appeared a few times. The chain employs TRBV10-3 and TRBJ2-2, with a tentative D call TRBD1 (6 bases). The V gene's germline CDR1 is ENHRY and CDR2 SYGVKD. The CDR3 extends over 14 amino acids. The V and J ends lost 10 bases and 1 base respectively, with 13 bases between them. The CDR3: CASRRQVNTGELFF. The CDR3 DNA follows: TGTGCCAGCAGAAGACAGGTGAACACCGGGGAGCTGTTTTTT.